The sequence of this T cell receptor (beta chain) was determined in a study of sequential checkpoint blockade in melanoma. About the study: Arm A got nivolumab then ipilimumab; arm B the reverse, 1:1.

J lost 3 bases, V lost 3 bases, and 2 bases had no gene match. The CDR3 contains 14 residues. The V gene's germline CDR1 is MNHEY and CDR2 SMNVEV (reference sequence). Treatment meaning: randomized to nivolumab then ipilimumab (arm A) or the reverse (arm B). None of the patients previously received DNA-damaging chemotherapy. Sorted cells were live CD3+CD8+, lacking CD19 and CD56, from PBMCs. Libraries were prepared by immunoSEQ multiplex PCR; TCRdb keeps only in-frame clonotypes and omits some of them. Here the sample spans around 39,000 clones, about 83% being singletons. The sequence derives from a human donor with melanoma. The chain joins TRBV27 to TRBJ2-1, with 7 bases fitting TRBD2. This sample comprised CD8+ T cells sorted from blood (inferred from file names), obtained from a patient given nivolumab and ipilimumab in sequence. This chain's CDR3 is CASSFASGYNEQFF. The CDR3 DNA reads TGTGCCAGCAGTTTCGCTAGCGGCTACAATGAGCAGTTCTTC.